This TCR beta chain was identified in a study of blood T cell repertoires in COVID-19. Background on the study: The United States, Italy and Spain provided the acute and convalescent COVID-19 samples. The analysed material was cDNA or gDNA that came from T cells, B-cell-depleted T cells, or PBMCs.

The repertoire was sequenced with immunoSEQ multiplex PCR; TCRdb's copy has only in-frame clones and lacks some. The table records some 220,000 clones, about 85% of them present only once. Sequenced material: peripheral blood. The clonotype comes from a woman older than 75 with active or convalescent COVID-19.

CDR3 DNA: TGTGCCAGTAGGCCTTTAGCAGGGGCCAACACAGATACGCAGTATTTT. Amino acids: CASRPLAGANTDTQYF. J is TRBJ2-3 and V is TRBV19, with D perhaps TRBD1 (6 bases). The ends were cut back, 6 bases at V and 2 bases at J, with 18 bases in the middle. The length of the CDR3 is 16 residues. Germline V gene sequence: CDR1 LNHDA, CDR2 SQIVND (reference sequence).